A single sample is the source of the 28 T cell receptor beta chains below, sequenced in a study of blood T cell repertoires in COVID-19. Libraries were prepared by immunoSEQ multiplex PCR; TCRdb keeps only in-frame clonotypes and omits some of them. The repertoire includes roughly 23,000 clones, about nine tenths of them detected once, and around 3.2% sits in the top ten. Sequencing input: peripheral blood. These receptors came from a woman aged 70-85 years with active COVID-19.

CDR3 protein: CASSLTGDYEQYF. In nucleotides, the CDR3 is TGTGCCAGTAGTTTGACAGGGGACTACGAGCAGTACTTC. V usage is TRBV19 and J usage is TRBJ2-7, with 8 nucleotides matching TRBD1. The V segment lost 5 bases and the J segment 3 bases; nucleotides outside the gene matches: 3. This CDR3 contains 13 residues. Per the germline V gene, CDR1 is LNHDA and CDR2 is SQIVND (reference sequence).

The gene calls are TRBV18 and TRBJ2-3, with TRBD2 identical over 7 bases. Looked up from germline, CDR1 is KGHSH and CDR2 is LQKENI. V was clipped by 5 bases and J by 2 bases; unmatched bases: 7. The CDR3 consists of 15 residues. In DNA, the CDR3 is TGTGCCAGCTCAGGGGGACTAAACCCCACAGATACGCAGTATTTT. Residues: CASSGGLNPTDTQYF.

This sequence joins TRBV27 and TRBJ1-5; D remains ambiguous. The germline V gene has CDR1 MNHEY and CDR2 SMNVEV (reference sequence). The CDR3 loop spans 15 amino acids. Trimming pared 6 bases from V and 0 bases from J, leaving 12 bases between. CDR3 region: CASSPGFYSNQPQHF. For the CDR3, the DNA is TGTGCCAGCAGCCCCGGGTTTTATAGCAATCAGCCCCAGCATTTT.

The rearrangement joins TRBV2 to TRBJ2-7, with 10 bases aligning to TRBD2. The germline V gene encodes CDR1 SNHLY and CDR2 FYNNEI. V gave up 7 bases and J gave up 5 bases; unmatched junction bases: 8. The CDR3 spans 14 residues. CDR3 in amino acids: CASNEREGLNEQYF. The CDR3 DNA reads as TGTGCCAGCAACGAGCGGGAGGGCCTCAACGAGCAGTACTTC.

This clone was seen once. The CDR3 DNA is TGTGCCAGCAGCTTAGGACAGGGGAACTACAATGAGCAGTTCTTC. This gives the protein CASSLGQGNYNEQFF. The V and J genes are TRBV7-9 and TRBJ2-1; the match to TRBD1 covers 8 bases. CDR1 and CDR2 from the germline V gene are SEHNR and FQNEAQ (reference sequence). The ends lost 1 base at V and 3 bases at J; junction bases unmatched: 2. This CDR3 comprises 15 residues.

This chain joins TRBV5-1 and TRBJ1-2; 9 bases match TRBD1. V lost 5 bases to trimming and J lost 4 bases; unmatched junction nucleotides: 3. This CDR3 comprises 13 residues. The germline V gene encodes CDR1 SGHRS and CDR2 YFSETQ. The CDR3 loop reads CASRDRGSYGYTF. The CDR3 nucleotides read TGCGCCAGCAGGGACAGGGGAAGCTATGGCTACACCTTC.

The V gene is TRBV19, the J gene TRBJ2-7; 9 nucleotides agree with TRBD2. The CDR3 covers 16 residues. Germline CDR1 reads LNHDA; CDR2 reads SQIVND (reference sequence). J gave up 2 bases and V 5 bases, and 10 bases lay outside the gene matches. Here the CDR3 reads CASSAGPSGMTYEQYF. The CDR3, as DNA: TGTGCCAGTAGTGCGGGTCCTAGCGGGATGACCTACGAGCAGTACTTC.

CDR3 residues: CASSPGTSGAYEQYF. The CDR3 DNA sequence: TGTGCCAGCAGCCCTGGGACTAGCGGTGCCTACGAGCAGTACTTC. V usage is TRBV7-8 and J usage is TRBJ2-7, with TRBD2 matching over 11 bases. The CDR3 loop spans 15 amino acids. Germline V lookup: CDR1 SGHVS, CDR2 FQNEAQ. Trimming at V came to 5 bases and at J to 2 bases, leaving 5 bases not matched to a gene. The whole variable domain, filled in from reference TRBV7-8 and TRBJ2-7, reads GAGVSQSPRYKVAKRGQDVALRCDPISGHVSLFWYQQALGQGPEFLTYFQNEAQLDKSGLPSDRFFAERPEGSVSTLKIQRTQQEDSAVYLCASSPGTSGAYEQYFGPGTRLTVT.

This chain links TRBV6-2 or TRBV6-3 with TRBJ2-1; 10 nucleotides line up with TRBD2. The CDR3 has 15 residues. The trim removed 2 bases at V and 6 bases at J, leaving 4 bases unmatched. CDR1 is MNHEY, CDR2 SVGEGT, per germline. The CDR3 loop reads CASSYASGSLNEQFF. CDR3 sequence (DNA): TGTGCCAGCAGTTACGCTAGCGGGAGCCTCAATGAGCAGTTCTTC.

V gene TRBV18 combines with J gene TRBJ2-2, with 7 bases fitting TRBD2. CDR1 and CDR2 from the germline V gene are KGHSH and LQKENI. The CDR3 is made up of 18 amino acids. The ends lost 0 bases at V and 4 bases at J; junction bases unmatched: 11. CDR3 sequence (DNA): TGTGCCAGCTCACCACCCATGTCCAGCGGGAAAGTCACCGGGGAGCTGTTTTTT. As protein: CASSPPMSSGKVTGELFF.

The chain links TRBV5-1 to TRBJ2-1, with D possibly matching TRBD2 (6 bases). The length of the CDR3 is 15 residues. The germline gives CDR1 SGHRS, CDR2 YFSETQ. Trimming pared 4 bases from V and 2 bases from J, leaving 13 bases between. The CDR3 here is CASSRETSTYNEQFF. The CDR3 DNA sequence: TGCGCCAGCAGCCGGGAGACTAGTACCTACAATGAGCAGTTCTTC.

J is TRBJ2-3 and V is TRBV7-3; weak D call: TRBD2 (6 bases). Germline V gene lookup returns CDR1 SGHTA and CDR2 FQGTGA. This CDR3 region has 14 residues. V was clipped by 1 base and J by 4 bases, with 9 bases between them. CDR3 amino acids: CASSLSRDSDTQYF. The CDR3 region has the DNA TGTGCCAGCAGCTTAAGTAGGGACTCAGATACGCAGTATTTT.

V and J are TRBV7-9 and TRBJ2-7; 7 bases fit TRBD1. Germline-derived CDR1 and CDR2 are SEHNR and FQNEAQ (reference sequence). This CDR3 is 14 amino acids long. Unmatched junction bases numbered 5, after V lost 1 base and J lost 5 bases. The CDR3 DNA sequence: TGTGCCAGCAGCTTAGGGGGGACAGCCCACGAGCAGTACTTC. This sequence encodes CASSLGGTAHEQYF.

This chain uses TRBV7-9 with TRBJ2-1, with D uncertain. This CDR3 is 17 amino acids long. V was cut by 5 bases and J by 0 bases, with 17 bases left in between. The germline V gene encodes CDR1 SEHNR and CDR2 FQNEAQ (reference sequence). The CDR3 DNA reads as TGTGCCAGCAGCCTATGGAGCTGGCGGAGCTCCTACAATGAGCAGTTCTTC. Translating gives CASSLWSWRSSYNEQFF.

The chain combines TRBV6-5 with TRBJ1-1; 7 nucleotides agree with TRBD1. Trimming removed 0 bases from V and 5 bases from J; junction bases left unmatched: 3. This CDR3 spans 14 amino acids. CDR1 MNHEY and CDR2 SVGAGI come from the germline V gene. For the CDR3, the DNA is TGTGCCAGCAGTTACTCACCAGGGGGAACTGAAGCTTTCTTT. This translates into CASSYSPGGTEAFF.

The V gene is TRBV2, the J gene TRBJ2-1, with D hard to call. The CDR3 is made up of 12 amino acids. CDR1 is SNHLY, CDR2 FYNNEI, per germline. Trimming left V 5 bases short and J 4 bases short, with 6 bases between. The CDR3 protein is CASSPSYNEQFF. The CDR3 bases are TGTGCCAGCAGTCCCTCTTACAATGAGCAGTTCTTC.

The rearrangement links TRBV6-5 to TRBJ2-2; 13 nucleotides line up with TRBD2. The CDR3 has 16 amino acids. Unmatched junction bases numbered 6, after V lost 4 bases and J lost 7 bases. Germline-derived CDR1 and CDR2 are MNHEY and SVGAGI. The CDR3 loop is CASSSLAGGYGGELFF. The CDR3 nucleotides are TGTGCCAGCAGTTCACTAGCGGGAGGGTATGGCGGGGAGCTGTTTTTT.

This clone was seen more than once but under ten times. The chain has TRBV6-2 or TRBV6-3 and TRBJ2-7, with TRBD2 identical over 7 bases. V trimming: 6 bases; J trimming: 13 bases; junction bases outside the gene matches: 12. The germline V gene has CDR1 MNHEY and CDR2 SVGEGT. The CDR3 loop spans 12 amino acids. CDR3 sequence reads: CASSPRPGAGYF. The CDR3 DNA is TGTGCCAGCAGCCCCCGACCGGGAGCGGGATACTTC.

J is TRBJ1-2 and V is TRBV28, with a possible D match to TRBD1 (5 bases). V was shortened by 5 bases and J by 5 bases, with 15 bases between the two germline ends. This CDR3 comprises 14 residues. From germline, CDR1 is MDHEN and CDR2 SYDVKM. The CDR3 bases are TGTGCCAGCAGTCGCAGGGTCCCAGGTTATGGCTACACCTTC. This sequence encodes CASSRRVPGYGYTF.

This clone has a handful of counts. V gene TRBV30 combines with J gene TRBJ1-5; D gene ambiguous. CDR1 and CDR2 (germline): GTSNPN, SVGIG (reference sequence). Trimming shortened V by 0 bases and J by 0 bases, and 18 bases separated the two germline ends. The CDR3 is made up of 18 amino acids. The CDR3 is CAWSVRSSGRYSNQPQHF. In nucleotides, the CDR3 is TGTGCCTGGAGTGTAAGGTCCTCCGGGAGGTATAGCAATCAGCCCCAGCATTTT. The full variable domain, its missing parts supplied by reference TRBV30 and TRBJ1-5, is SQTIHQWPATLVQPVGSPLSLECTVEGTSNPNLYWYRQAAGRGLQLLFYSVGIGQISSEVPQNLSASRPQDRQFILSSKKLLLSDSGFYLCAWSVRSSGRYSNQPQHFGDGTRLSIL.

This clone was detected only once. The chain couples TRBV19 to TRBJ1-2; a possible D gene is TRBD1 (5 bases). The V end was cut by 3 bases, the J end by 4 bases, with 9 bases between. Germline-derived CDR1 and CDR2 are LNHDA and SQIVND (reference sequence). This CDR3 comprises 13 residues. The CDR3 reads CASSMKGIYGYTF. Here the CDR3 DNA reads TGTGCCAGTAGTATGAAGGGGATCTATGGCTACACCTTC.

This rearrangement joins TRBV5-4 to TRBJ1-2; D is ambiguous. In germline, CDR1 is SGHNT, CDR2 YYREEE (reference sequence). CDR3 length equals 13 residues. V lost 4 bases and J 8 bases, leaving 15 bases between the germline ends. The DNA for the CDR3 is TGTGCCAGCAGCCTCGAGAAGCCGGGGGGCTACACCTTC. As protein: CASSLEKPGGYTF.

CDR3 amino acids: CASSFQQGQPQHF. The CDR3 DNA follows: TGTGCCAGCAGTTTCCAACAGGGCCAGCCCCAGCATTTT. V usage is TRBV12-3 or TRBV12-4 and J usage is TRBJ1-5; D perhaps matches TRBD1 (6 bases). Trimming pared 3 bases from V and 7 bases from J, leaving 10 bases between. The CDR3 extends over 13 amino acids.

This chain joins TRBV19 and TRBJ2-6, with 8 bases identical to TRBD1. From germline, CDR1 is LNHDA and CDR2 SQIVND (reference sequence). The V gene end was trimmed by 10 bases and the J gene end by 2 bases; junction bases not matched to a gene: 7. This CDR3 contains 15 residues. CDR3 amino acids: CATRQGTAGANVLTF. The CDR3 DNA is TGTGCCACTCGACAGGGGACGGCTGGGGCCAACGTCCTGACTTTC.

The genes are TRBV3-1 (or the pseudogene TRBV3-2) and TRBJ2-1, with 10 bases fitting TRBD2. This CDR3 contains 15 residues. Germline assignment: CDR1 LGHDT and CDR2 YNNKEL (reference sequence). Unmatched junction bases numbered 3, after V lost 3 bases and J lost 4 bases. The CDR3 loop is CASSHGTSEYNEQFF. For the CDR3, the DNA is TGTGCCAGCAGCCACGGGACTAGCGAATACAATGAGCAGTTCTTC.

The chain couples TRBV10-1 to TRBJ2-5; 7 bases are shared with TRBD1. The CDR3 consists of 16 residues. CDR1 and CDR2 from the germline V gene are WNHNN and SYGVQD (reference sequence). Trimming at V came to 0 bases and at J to 1 base, leaving 5 bases not matched to a gene. The DNA of the CDR3 is TGCGCCAGCAGTGAGTCCAGGGGGTTCGGCCAAGAGACCCAGTACTTC. Encoded protein: CASSESRGFGQETQYF.

The V call is TRBV6-2 or TRBV6-3, the J call TRBJ1-1; D is ambiguous. Trimming left V 4 bases short and J 2 bases short, with 8 bases between. The germline CDR1 and CDR2 sequences are MNHEY and SVGEGT. This CDR3 region has 13 residues. Here the CDR3 DNA reads TGTGCCAGCAGTTCTCGTAGAAACACTGAAGCTTTCTTT. It is translated as CASSSRRNTEAFF.

The rearrangement uses TRBV7-2 and TRBJ2-5; 9 bases match TRBD2. This CDR3 spans 15 amino acids. V lost 1 base, J lost 7 bases, and 7 bases stayed unmatched. CDR1 is SGHTA and CDR2 is FQGNSA in the germline V gene. Here the CDR3 reads CASSLVREGRGTQYF. The CDR3 DNA reads TGTGCCAGCAGCTTAGTGCGGGAGGGCCGGGGGACCCAGTACTTC.